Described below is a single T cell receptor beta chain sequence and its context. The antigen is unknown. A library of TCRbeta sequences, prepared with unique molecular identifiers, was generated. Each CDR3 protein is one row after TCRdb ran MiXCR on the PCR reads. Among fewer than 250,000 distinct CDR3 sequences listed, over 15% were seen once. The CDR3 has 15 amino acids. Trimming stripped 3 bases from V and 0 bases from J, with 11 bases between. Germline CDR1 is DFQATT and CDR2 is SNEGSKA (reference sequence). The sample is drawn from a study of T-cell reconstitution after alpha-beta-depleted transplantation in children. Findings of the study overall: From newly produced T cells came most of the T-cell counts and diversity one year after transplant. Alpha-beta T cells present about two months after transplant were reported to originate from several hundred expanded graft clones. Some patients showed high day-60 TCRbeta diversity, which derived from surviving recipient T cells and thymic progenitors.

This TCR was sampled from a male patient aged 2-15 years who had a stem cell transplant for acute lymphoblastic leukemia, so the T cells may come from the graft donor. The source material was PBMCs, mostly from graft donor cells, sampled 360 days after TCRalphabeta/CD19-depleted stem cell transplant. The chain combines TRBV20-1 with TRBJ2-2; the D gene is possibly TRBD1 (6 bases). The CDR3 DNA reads TGCAGTGCTAGCAGGTCAGGGGCGAACACCGGGGAGCTGTTTTTT. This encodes CSASRSGANTGELFF.